The 20 T cell receptor beta chains below all came from one sample that was sequenced in a study of regulatory T cells in long-lasting Graves disease (dated by TCRdb to the early 2020s). The protocol used for the library was multiplex PCR. The listed sequencing device is Illumina HiSeq 4000. To build TCR beta libraries, CDR3 regions were amplified by Arm-PCR using iRepertoire HTBI primers. Clones were called with MiXCR by TCRdb after fastp trimmed the public reads at Q25, and only in-frame beta chains were retained. Rows with a matching CDR3 protein are joined into one entry that keeps the most common DNA and genes. The sample table contains a few hundred thousand distinct CDR3 sequences; only one count was recorded for roughly 17% of them. The ten most abundant clones make up about 32% of the sample. The time point label, as the study defines it: newly diagnosed GD, antithyroid drugs for less than 3 months. RNA was extracted from PBMCs in TRIzol for both TCR sequencing and RNA sequencing.

This sample also belongs to another study, concerning T cells in Graves' hyperthyroidism and ophthalmopathy.

The source was peripheral blood mononuclear cells (PBMCs), collected at new diagnosis, from a patient treated with antithyroid drugs. These receptors all stem from a man aged 35-49 years with Graves disease. Donor details come from another sample of the same person, matched by shared clones.

This clonotype was detected a few times. This chain links TRBV6-1 with TRBJ2-7, with D maybe TRBD2 (9 bases). V was clipped by 8 bases and J by 2 bases, with 22 bases between them. CDR1 and CDR2 from the germline V gene are MNHNS and SASEGT. The CDR3 contains 16 residues. As DNA, the CDR3 is TGTGCCAGCCAAGCCAGGGGGCGGGGGGGGGCCTACGAGCAGTACTTC. It yields the protein CASQARGRGGAYEQYF.

This clonotype was observed many times. The chain combines TRBV29-1 with TRBJ2-7, with 7 bases identical to TRBD1. The CDR3 runs 14 residues. The germline CDR1 and CDR2 sequences are SQVTM and ANQGSEA. V was clipped by 7 bases and J by 4 bases; unmatched bases: 13. The DNA for the CDR3 is TGCAGCGCCACTAGACAGGGCCGGACATACGAGCAGTACTTC. Protein sequence: CSATRQGRTYEQYF.

The chain recombines TRBV3-1 with TRBJ2-3; unclear D gene. The CDR3 extends over 13 amino acids. Germline CDR1 reads LGHDT; CDR2 reads YNNKEL (reference sequence). Trimming shortened V by 0 bases and J by 7 bases, and 8 bases separated the two germline ends. CDR3 sequence: CASSQEPSYTQYF. The CDR3 region has the DNA TGTGCCAGCAGCCAAGAACCCTCCTATACGCAGTATTTT.

The J gene is TRBJ1-6, the V gene TRBV11-2; 7 positions agree with TRBD1. V shed 5 bases and J 9 bases; nucleotides not matched to a gene: 7. The CDR3 is made up of 14 amino acids. Germline CDR1 is SGHAT and CDR2 is FQNNGV. The DNA for the CDR3 is TGTGCCAGCAGCCGCCAAGGGGGCACTTCACCCCTCCACTTT. Protein sequence: CASSRQGGTSPLHF.

This chain joins TRBV6-1 and TRBJ1-6; 7 bases agree with TRBD1. The length of the CDR3 is 18 residues. Unmatched junction bases numbered 16, after V lost 6 bases and J lost 5 bases. Looked up from germline, CDR1 is MNHNS and CDR2 is SASEGT. Here the CDR3 reads CASRPPGQPYRDNSPLHF. The CDR3 nucleotides are TGTGCCAGCAGACCACCGGGACAGCCCTACCGGGATAATTCACCCCTCCACTTT.

This clonotype has only a few counts. CDR3 sequence: CASKDSPNTGELFF. The CDR3 DNA sequence: TGCGCCAGCAAGGACTCTCCAAACACCGGGGAGCTGTTTTTT. The chain joins TRBV5-1 to TRBJ2-2; possibly TRBD2 for D (5 bases). CDR3 length equals 14 residues. V gave up 6 bases and J gave up 2 bases, with 11 bases separating them. In germline, CDR1 is SGHRS, CDR2 YFSETQ.

The V call is TRBV20-1, the J call TRBJ2-3, with D possibly matching TRBD1 (5 bases). The CDR3 loop spans 15 amino acids. Germline-derived CDR1 and CDR2 are DFQATT and SNEGSKA (reference sequence). The V gene lost 4 bases and the J gene lost 2 bases, with 16 bases spanning the gap. Written as DNA, the CDR3 is TGCAGTGCTACTTGGGCAGGGAACCCCACAGATACGCAGTATTTT. Its protein product is CSATWAGNPTDTQYF.

This chain connects TRBV29-1 to TRBJ2-7; 7 bases are a match to TRBD1. The CDR3 consists of 13 residues. The J segment lost 3 bases and the V segment lost 4 bases, leaving 6 bases of the junction unmatched. Germline lookup yields CDR1 SQVTM and CDR2 ANQGSEA. The CDR3 DNA reads as TGCAGCGTTGCGCAGAGACAGGGCTACGAGCAGTACTTC. This gives the protein CSVAQRQGYEQYF.

This clonotype was seen many times. The chain couples TRBV4-3 to TRBJ2-1; 8 nucleotides match TRBD2. Losses at the gene ends were 1 base for V and 9 bases for J; bases not matched to a gene: 8. This CDR3 is 15 amino acids long. Germline V gene lookup returns CDR1 LGHNA and CDR2 YSLEER. The CDR3 reads CASSQVGGAGSEQFF. In DNA form, the CDR3 reads TGCGCCAGCAGCCAAGTCGGGGGGGCCGGGAGTGAGCAGTTCTTC.

The table lists this clonotype with a few counts. The rearrangement links TRBV20-1 to TRBJ2-3; 7 bases are shared with TRBD2. The CDR3 loop spans 15 amino acids. Looked up from germline, CDR1 is DFQATT and CDR2 is SNEGSKA (reference sequence). Germline trimming cut 6 bases from V and 2 bases from J; bases unmatched to any gene: 11. As DNA, the CDR3 is TGCAGTGCAGGACTAGGAGACCTCTACACAGATACGCAGTATTTT. The encoded protein is CSAGLGDLYTDTQYF.

This clonotype was recorded many times. V usage is TRBV5-1 and J usage is TRBJ1-3; TRBD1 agrees at 9 bases. The germline CDR1 and CDR2 sequences are SGHRS and YFSETQ. This CDR3 spans 16 amino acids. V shed 7 bases, J shed 4 bases, and the junction held 12 bases outside the gene matches. The CDR3 loop is CASGLSGTGSGNTIYF. In DNA, the CDR3 is TGCGCCAGCGGACTGTCCGGGACAGGGTCCGGAAACACCATATATTTT.

The gene calls are TRBV28 and TRBJ2-1, with 11 bases aligning to TRBD2. Germline loops: CDR1 MDHEN, CDR2 SYDVKM. The CDR3 is 21 residues long. J gave up 0 bases and V 8 bases, and 21 bases lay outside the gene matches. The CDR3 sequence is CASSPPRVASGGKRSYNEQFF. CDR3 sequence (DNA): TGTGCCAGCTCACCCCCGAGGGTAGCTAGCGGGGGGAAACGCTCCTACAATGAGCAGTTCTTC.

This chain links TRBV11-1 with TRBJ2-5, with 8 bases matching TRBD1. Trimming cost V 2 bases and J 5 bases; bases outside gene matches: 7. Germline lookup yields CDR1 SGHAT and CDR2 FQDESV (reference sequence). CDR3 length equals 15 residues. CDR3 coding DNA: TGTGCCAGCAGCTTATACCAGGGGGCCGGGGAGACCCAGTACTTC. It translates to CASSLYQGAGETQYF. Together with reference TRBV11-1 and TRBJ2-5, the CDR3 gives the full variable domain: EAEVAQSPRYKITEKSQAVAFWCDPISGHATLYWYRQILGQGPELLVQFQDESVVDDSQLPKDRFSAERLKGVDSTLKIQPAELGDSAMYLCASSLYQGAGETQYFGPGTRLLVL.

About this clonotype: With a much larger clone just one base away, this may be a read error. V usage is TRBV9 and J usage is TRBJ1-4; no reliable D call. The CDR3 consists of 16 residues. Germline values: CDR1 SGDLS, CDR2 YYNGEE. CDR3 protein: CASNVESGVVSEKLFF. The CDR3 DNA reads as TGTGCCAGCAACGTAGAATCAGGCGTTGTAAGTGAAAAACTGTTTTTT.

With respect to this clonotype: A much larger clone differs by one base, so this may be a read error. Since no conserved phenylalanine or tryptophan closes the CDR3, a read error is the likely cause. The chain couples TRBV20-1 to TRBJ2-1; D could derive from TRBD1 or TRBD2 (5 bases each). Trimming stripped 2 bases from V and 8 bases from J, with 13 bases between. Per germline, CDR1 DFQATT and CDR2 SNEGSKA (reference sequence). The CDR3 runs to 13 residues. For the CDR3, the DNA is TGCAGTGCTAGACGCCTCCGGGGCCATGAGCAGTTCTAC. This codes for CSARRLRGHEQFY.

There are many counts of this clonotype. This chain links TRBV20-1 with TRBJ2-7, with a weak D call TRBD2 (6 bases). Germline V gene lookup returns CDR1 DFQATT and CDR2 SNEGSKA (reference sequence). The CDR3 sequence is 11 residues long. Trimming cost V 3 bases and J 7 bases, with 10 bases left between them. CDR3 region: CSARSSEEQYF. The CDR3 DNA sequence: TGCAGTGCTAGGTCTAGCGAAGAGCAGTACTTC.

This clonotype came up a few times. The J gene is TRBJ2-2, the V gene TRBV6-2 or TRBV6-3; D ambiguous. The V end was cut by 1 base, the J end by 1 base, with 7 bases between. CDR1 and CDR2 from the germline V gene are MNHEY and SVGEGT. CDR3 length equals 15 residues. As DNA, the CDR3 is TGTGCCAGCAGTTACTTTGTGGGGAACACCGGGGAGCTGTTTTTT. Its translation is CASSYFVGNTGELFF.

This clonotype was picked up many times. The rearrangement uses TRBV2 and TRBJ1-3; D gene uncertain. The CDR3 consists of 15 residues. Germline V gives CDR1 SNHLY, CDR2 FYNNEI. V was cut by 1 base and J by 2 bases, with 9 bases left in between. CDR3 bases: TGTGCCAGCAGTGAAGGCCGAGGGACTGGAAACACCATATATTTT. Its translation: CASSEGRGTGNTIYF.

The rearrangement joins TRBV20-1 to TRBJ2-3; 11 bases line up with TRBD2. Germline assignment: CDR1 DFQATT and CDR2 SNEGSKA (reference sequence). This CDR3 is 15 amino acids long. V was clipped by 0 bases and J by 5 bases; unmatched bases: 4. The CDR3, as DNA: TGCAGTGCTAGAGAGGGACTAGCGGATGTAGATACGCAGTATTTT. This encodes CSAREGLADVDTQYF.

This clonotype was detected ten times or more. J is TRBJ2-1 and V is TRBV4-3; D is possibly TRBD2 (5 bases). The length of the CDR3 is 15 residues. The germline V gene has CDR1 LGHNA and CDR2 YSLEER. Trimming took off 0 bases at V and 6 bases at J, with 12 bases between the two ends. This chain's CDR3 is CASSQDRSSANEQFF. The CDR3 DNA reads as TGCGCCAGCAGCCAAGATCGTAGTAGCGCCAATGAGCAGTTCTTC.